Detailed here is one T cell receptor (beta chain). This CDR3 spans 14 amino acids. The germline CDR1 and CDR2 sequences are SEHNR and FQNEAQ (reference sequence). Trimming removed 2 bases from V and 7 bases from J, with 11 bases in between. The data are from a study of blood T cell repertoires in COVID-19. Turning to the study itself: Whether acute or convalescent, the COVID-19 samples came from the United States, Italy and Spain. T cells, B-cell-depleted T cells, or PBMCs provided the cDNA or gDNA that served as material.

Original data processing: Counts of nucleated cells, estimated from reference gene primer amplification, were obtained. Assay used: immunoSEQ multiplex PCR; TCRdb lists only in-frame clones, some missing. D and trimming were read from the DNA, whereas the V and J calls and clone size are those reported in that table. The sample consists of roughly 100,000 clones, about nine tenths of them appearing once. Sequences were obtained from peripheral blood. This clonotype originated in a woman in her 70s with acute or convalescent COVID-19. The chain employs TRBV7-9 and TRBJ1-4; tentatively, D is TRBD1 (6 bases). CDR3 region: CASSLQGKVEKLFF. The CDR3 bases are TGTGCCAGCAGCTTACAGGGGAAAGTTGAAAAACTGTTTTTT.